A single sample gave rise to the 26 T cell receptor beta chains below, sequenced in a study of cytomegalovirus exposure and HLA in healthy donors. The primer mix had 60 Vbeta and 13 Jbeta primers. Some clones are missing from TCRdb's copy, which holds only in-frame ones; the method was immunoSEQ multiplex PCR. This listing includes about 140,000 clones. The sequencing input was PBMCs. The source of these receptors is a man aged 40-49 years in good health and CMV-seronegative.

The chain's CDR3 is CASSLEAGGQPQHF. For the CDR3, the DNA is TGTGCCAGCAGCTTGGAGGCAGGGGGTCAGCCCCAGCATTTT. The chain is built from TRBV5-6 and TRBJ1-5; TRBD1 aligns across 7 bases. This CDR3 spans 14 amino acids. The V gene end was trimmed by 0 bases and the J gene end by 6 bases; junction bases not matched to a gene: 3. Germline values: CDR1 SGHDT, CDR2 YYEEEE.

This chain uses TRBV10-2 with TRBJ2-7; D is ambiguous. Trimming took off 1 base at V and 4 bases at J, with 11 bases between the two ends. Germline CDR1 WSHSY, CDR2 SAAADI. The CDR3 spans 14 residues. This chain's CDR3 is CASSEYTVIYEQYF. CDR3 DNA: TGCGCCAGCAGTGAGTACACCGTCATTTACGAGCAGTACTTC.

CDR3 DNA sequence: TGTGCCACCACTAGAGAGTGGCAGACAGATACGCAGTATTTT. Translation: CATTREWQTDTQYF. The V and J genes are TRBV5-5 and TRBJ2-3; possibly TRBD2 for D (5 bases). Trimming pared 9 bases from V and 3 bases from J, leaving 17 bases between. Germline lookup yields CDR1 SGHKS and CDR2 YYEKEE (reference sequence). The CDR3 runs to 14 residues.

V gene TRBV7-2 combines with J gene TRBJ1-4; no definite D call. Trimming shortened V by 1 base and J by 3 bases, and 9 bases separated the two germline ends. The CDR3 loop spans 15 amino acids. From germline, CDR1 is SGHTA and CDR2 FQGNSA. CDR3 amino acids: CASSLVRVPNEKLFF. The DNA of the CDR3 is TGTGCCAGCAGCTTAGTGAGGGTTCCTAATGAAAAACTGTTTTTT.

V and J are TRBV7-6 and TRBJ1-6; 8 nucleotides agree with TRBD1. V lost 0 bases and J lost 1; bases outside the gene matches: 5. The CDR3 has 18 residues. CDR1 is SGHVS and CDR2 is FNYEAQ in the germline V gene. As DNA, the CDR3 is TGTGCCAGCAGCTTAGCGGGCAGGGGGCAATCCTATAATTCACCCCTCCACTTT. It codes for CASSLAGRGQSYNSPLHF. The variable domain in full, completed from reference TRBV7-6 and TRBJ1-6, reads GAGVSQSPRYKVTKRGQDVALRCDPISGHVSLYWYRQALGQGPEFLTYFNYEAQQDKSGLPNDRFSAERPEGSISTLTIQRTEQRDSAMYRCASSLAGRGQSYNSPLHFGNGTRLTVT.

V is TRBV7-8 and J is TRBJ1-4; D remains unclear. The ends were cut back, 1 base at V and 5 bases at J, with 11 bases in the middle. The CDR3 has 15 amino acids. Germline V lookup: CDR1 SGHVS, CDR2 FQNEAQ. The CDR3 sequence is CASSLGGSLNEKLFF. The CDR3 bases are TGTGCCAGCAGCTTAGGAGGTAGTCTAAATGAAAAACTGTTTTTT.

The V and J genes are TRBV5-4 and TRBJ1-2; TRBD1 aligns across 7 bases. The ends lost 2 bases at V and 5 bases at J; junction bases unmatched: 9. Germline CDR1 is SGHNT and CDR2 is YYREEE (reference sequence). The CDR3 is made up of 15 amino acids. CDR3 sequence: CASSFGTVPGYGYTF. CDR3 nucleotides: TGTGCCAGCAGCTTCGGGACAGTTCCAGGATATGGCTACACCTTC.

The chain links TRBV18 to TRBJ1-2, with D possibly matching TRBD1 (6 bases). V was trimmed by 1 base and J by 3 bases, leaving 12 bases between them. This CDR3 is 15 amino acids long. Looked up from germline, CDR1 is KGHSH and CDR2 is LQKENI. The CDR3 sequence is CASSPRGGLDYGYTF. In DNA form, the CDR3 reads TGTGCCAGCTCACCACGGGGGGGCCTGGACTATGGCTACACCTTC. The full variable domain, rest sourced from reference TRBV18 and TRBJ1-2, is NAGVMQNPRHLVRRRGQEARLRCSPMKGHSHVYWYRQLPEEGLKFMVYLQKENIIDESGMPKERFSAEFPKEGPSILRIQQVVRGDSAAYFCASSPRGGLDYGYTFGSGTRLTVV.

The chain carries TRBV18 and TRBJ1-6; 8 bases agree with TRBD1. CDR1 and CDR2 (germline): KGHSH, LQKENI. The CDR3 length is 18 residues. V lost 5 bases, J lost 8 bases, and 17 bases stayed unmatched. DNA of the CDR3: TGTGCCAGCTCATTTTCTGGCGGGACAGGCCTAGGGGATTCACCCCTCCACTTT. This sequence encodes CASSFSGGTGLGDSPLHF.

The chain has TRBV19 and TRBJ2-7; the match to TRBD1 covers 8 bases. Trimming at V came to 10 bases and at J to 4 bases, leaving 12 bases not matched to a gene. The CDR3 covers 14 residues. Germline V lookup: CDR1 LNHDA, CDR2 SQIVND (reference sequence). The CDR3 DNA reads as TGTGCCACCGGGCAGGCAGGGGGCGTATACGAGCAGTACTTC. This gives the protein CATGQAGGVYEQYF.

This CDR3 is CASSSGTVDTIYF. The CDR3 coding sequence is TGTGCCAGCAGCTCCGGGACAGTAGACACCATATATTTT. The V gene is TRBV14, the J gene TRBJ1-3; 7 bases fit TRBD1. CDR3 length: 13 residues. The V gene end was trimmed by 5 bases and the J gene end by 8 bases; junction bases not matched to a gene: 6. Germline lookup yields CDR1 SGHDN and CDR2 FVKESK.

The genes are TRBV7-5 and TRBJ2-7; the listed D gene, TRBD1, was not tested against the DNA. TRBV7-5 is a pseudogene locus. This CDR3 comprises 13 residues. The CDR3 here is CVRSLADRAEQYF. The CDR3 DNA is TGTGTCAGAAGCTTAGCGGACAGGGCCGAGCAGTACTTC.

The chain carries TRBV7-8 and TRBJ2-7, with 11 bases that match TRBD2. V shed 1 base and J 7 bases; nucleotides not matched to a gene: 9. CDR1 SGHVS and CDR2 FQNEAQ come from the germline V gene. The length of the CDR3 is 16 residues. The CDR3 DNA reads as TGTGCCAGCAGCTTAGGCCCACCTAGCGGGGGGCTAGAGCAGTACTTC. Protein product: CASSLGPPSGGLEQYF.

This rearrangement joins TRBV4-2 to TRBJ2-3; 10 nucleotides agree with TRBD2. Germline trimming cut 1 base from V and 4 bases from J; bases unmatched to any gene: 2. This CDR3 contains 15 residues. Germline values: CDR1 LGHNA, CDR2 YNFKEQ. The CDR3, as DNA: TGTGCCAGCAGCCAAGTAGCGGGGGGCTCAGATACGCAGTATTTT. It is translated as CASSQVAGGSDTQYF.

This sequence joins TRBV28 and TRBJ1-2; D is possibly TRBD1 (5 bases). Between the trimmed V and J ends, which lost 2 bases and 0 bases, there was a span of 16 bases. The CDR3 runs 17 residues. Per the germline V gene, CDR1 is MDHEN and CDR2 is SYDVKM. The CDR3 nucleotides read TGTGCCAGCAGTTTAATGGTCAGGGTTCATACTAACTATGGCTACACCTTC. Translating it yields CASSLMVRVHTNYGYTF.

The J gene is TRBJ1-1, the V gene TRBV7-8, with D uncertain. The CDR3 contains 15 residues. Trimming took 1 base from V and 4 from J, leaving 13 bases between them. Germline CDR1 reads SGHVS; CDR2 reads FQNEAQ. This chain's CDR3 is CASSLGSRGSTEAFF. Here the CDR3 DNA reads TGTGCCAGCAGCTTAGGGAGTCGGGGTAGCACTGAAGCTTTCTTT.

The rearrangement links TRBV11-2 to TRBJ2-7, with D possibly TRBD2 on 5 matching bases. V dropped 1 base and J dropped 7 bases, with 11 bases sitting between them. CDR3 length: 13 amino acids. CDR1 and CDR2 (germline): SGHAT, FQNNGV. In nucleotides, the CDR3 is TGTGCCAGCAGCTTAGTAGCGAAGAAGGAGCAGTACTTC. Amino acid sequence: CASSLVAKKEQYF. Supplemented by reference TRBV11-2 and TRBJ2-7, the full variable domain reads EAGVAQSPRYKIIEKRQSVAFWCNPISGHATLYWYQQILGQGPKLLIQFQNNGVVDDSQLPKDRFSAERLKGVDSTLKIQPAKLEDSAVYLCASSLVAKKEQYFGPGTRLTVT.

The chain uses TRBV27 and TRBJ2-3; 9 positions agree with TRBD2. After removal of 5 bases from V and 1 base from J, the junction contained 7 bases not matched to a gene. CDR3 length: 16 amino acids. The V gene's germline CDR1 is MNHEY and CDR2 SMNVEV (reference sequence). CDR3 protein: CASSHPSGDGTDTQYF. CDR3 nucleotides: TGTGCCAGCAGTCACCCTAGCGGGGATGGCACAGATACGCAGTATTTT.

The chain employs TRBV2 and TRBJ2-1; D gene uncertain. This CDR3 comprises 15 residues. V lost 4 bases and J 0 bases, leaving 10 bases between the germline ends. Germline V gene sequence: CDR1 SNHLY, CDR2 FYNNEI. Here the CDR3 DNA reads TGTGCCAGCAGTGCCGGTCACAGCTCCTACAATGAGCAGTTCTTC. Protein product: CASSAGHSSYNEQFF.

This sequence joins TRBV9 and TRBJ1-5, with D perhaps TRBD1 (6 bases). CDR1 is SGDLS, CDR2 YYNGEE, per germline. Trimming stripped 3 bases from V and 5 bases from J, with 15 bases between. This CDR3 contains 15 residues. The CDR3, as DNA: TGTGCCAGCAGCGGATCGGGACATTTTGATCAGCCCCAGCATTTT. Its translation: CASSGSGHFDQPQHF.

DNA of the CDR3: TGTGCCAGCACTAGGAGTCTCGGGGGAACCTACGAGCAGTACTTC. Protein: CASTRSLGGTYEQYF. The V gene is TRBV6-5, the J gene TRBJ2-7, with a weak D call TRBD2 (6 bases). The CDR3 is made up of 15 amino acids. V dropped 7 bases and J dropped 2 bases, with 18 bases sitting between them. Germline lookup yields CDR1 MNHEY and CDR2 SVGAGI.

As DNA, the CDR3 is TGTGCCAGCAGCTTAGTAAGGACAGGCGGTCAGCCCCAGCATTTT. It codes for CASSLVRTGGQPQHF. This chain uses TRBV11-3 with TRBJ1-5; 7 nucleotides agree with TRBD1. The CDR3 has 15 residues. Germline-derived CDR1 and CDR2 are SGHNT and YENEEA. V lost 1 base, J lost 6 bases, and 6 bases stayed unmatched. The full variable domain, its missing parts supplied by reference TRBV11-3 and TRBJ1-5, is EAGVVQSPRYKIIEKKQPVAFWCNPISGHNTLYWYLQNLGQGPELLIRYENEEAVDDSQLPKDRFSAERLKGVDSTLKIQPAELGDSAVYLCASSLVRTGGQPQHFGDGTRLSIL.

The DNA for the CDR3 is TGTGCCAGCAGCTTAGTGGGCAGATCCTACGAGCAGTACTTC. It encodes CASSLVGRSYEQYF. The chain is built from TRBV7-9 and TRBJ2-7; no reliable D call. Between the trimmed V and J ends, which lost 1 base and 1 base, there was a span of 8 bases. The germline V gene encodes CDR1 SEHNR and CDR2 FQNEAQ (reference sequence). The CDR3 has 14 residues.

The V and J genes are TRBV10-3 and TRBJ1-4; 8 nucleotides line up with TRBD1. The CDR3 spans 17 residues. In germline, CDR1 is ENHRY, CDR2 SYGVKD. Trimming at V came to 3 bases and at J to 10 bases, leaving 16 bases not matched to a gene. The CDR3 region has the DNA TGTGCCATCAGTGACCTTACCGGACAGGGATCGGCTAGAAAACTGTTTTTT. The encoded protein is CAISDLTGQGSARKLFF.

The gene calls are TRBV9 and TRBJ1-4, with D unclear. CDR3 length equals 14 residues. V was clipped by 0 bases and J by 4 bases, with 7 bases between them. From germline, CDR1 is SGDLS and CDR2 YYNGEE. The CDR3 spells CASSVGPSNEKLFF. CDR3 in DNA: TGTGCCAGCAGCGTAGGCCCCAGTAATGAAAAACTGTTTTTT.

CDR3 protein: CASSLENEQYF. DNA of the CDR3: TGTGCCAGCTCCCTAGAGAACGAGCAGTACTTC. The chain has TRBV18 and TRBJ2-7; no definite D call. V was cut by 6 bases and J by 5 bases, with 8 bases left in between. This CDR3 has 11 amino acids. Looked up from germline, CDR1 is KGHSH and CDR2 is LQKENI.